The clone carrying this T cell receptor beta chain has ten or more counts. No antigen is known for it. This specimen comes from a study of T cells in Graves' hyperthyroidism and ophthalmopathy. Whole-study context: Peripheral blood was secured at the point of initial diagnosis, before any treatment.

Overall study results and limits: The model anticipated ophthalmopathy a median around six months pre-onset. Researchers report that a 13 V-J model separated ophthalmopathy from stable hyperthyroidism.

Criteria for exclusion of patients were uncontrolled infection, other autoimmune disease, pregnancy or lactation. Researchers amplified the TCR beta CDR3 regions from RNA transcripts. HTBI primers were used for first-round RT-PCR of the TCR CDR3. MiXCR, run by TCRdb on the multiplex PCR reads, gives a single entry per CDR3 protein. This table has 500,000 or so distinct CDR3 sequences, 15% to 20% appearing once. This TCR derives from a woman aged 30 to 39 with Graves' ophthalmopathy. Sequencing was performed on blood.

The CDR3: CASSLSHSFRGEQETQYF. CDR3 in DNA: TGTGCCAGCAGCTTGAGCCATTCCTTTCGGGGAGAGCAAGAGACCCAGTACTTC. V gene TRBV5-8 combines with J gene TRBJ2-5; D is possibly TRBD2 (5 bases). Germline assignment: CDR1 SGHTS and CDR2 YDEGEE. V was cut by 1 base and J by 2 bases, with 21 bases left in between. The CDR3 runs 18 residues. Variable domain in full (rest from reference TRBV5-8 and TRBJ2-5): EAGVTQSPTHLIKTRGQQATLRCSPISGHTSVYWYQQALGLGLQFLLWYDEGEERNRGNFPPRFSGRQFPNYSSELNVNALELEDSALYLCASSLSHSFRGEQETQYFGPGTRLLVL.